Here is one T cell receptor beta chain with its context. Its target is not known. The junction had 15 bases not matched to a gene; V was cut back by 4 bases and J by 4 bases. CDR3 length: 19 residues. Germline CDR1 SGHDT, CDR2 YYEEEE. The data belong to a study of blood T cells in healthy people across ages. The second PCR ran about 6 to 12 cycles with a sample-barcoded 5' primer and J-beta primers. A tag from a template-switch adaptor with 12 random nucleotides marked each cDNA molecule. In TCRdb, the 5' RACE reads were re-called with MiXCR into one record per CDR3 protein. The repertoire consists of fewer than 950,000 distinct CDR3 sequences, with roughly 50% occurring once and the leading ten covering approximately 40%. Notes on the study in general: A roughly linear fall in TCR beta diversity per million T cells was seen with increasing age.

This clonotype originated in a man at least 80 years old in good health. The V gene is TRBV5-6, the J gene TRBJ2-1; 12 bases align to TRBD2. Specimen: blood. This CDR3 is CASSGRTSGDNLRYNEQFF. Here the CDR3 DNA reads TGTGCCAGCAGCGGTCGGACTAGCGGGGACAACCTTCGTTACAATGAGCAGTTCTTC.